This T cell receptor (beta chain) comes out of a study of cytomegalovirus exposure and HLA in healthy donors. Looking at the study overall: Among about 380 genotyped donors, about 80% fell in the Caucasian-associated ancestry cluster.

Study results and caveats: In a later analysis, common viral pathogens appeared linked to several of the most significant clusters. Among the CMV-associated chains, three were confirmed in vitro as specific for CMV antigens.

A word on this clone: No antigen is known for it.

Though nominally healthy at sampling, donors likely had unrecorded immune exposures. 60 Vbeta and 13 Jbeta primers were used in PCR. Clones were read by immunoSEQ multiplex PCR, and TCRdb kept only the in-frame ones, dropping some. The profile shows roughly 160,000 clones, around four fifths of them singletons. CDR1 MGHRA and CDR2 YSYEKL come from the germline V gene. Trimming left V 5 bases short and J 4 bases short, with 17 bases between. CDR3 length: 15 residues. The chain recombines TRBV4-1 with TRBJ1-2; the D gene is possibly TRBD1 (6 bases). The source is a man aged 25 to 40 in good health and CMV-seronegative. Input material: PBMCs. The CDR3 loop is CASSIGQSNVYGYTF. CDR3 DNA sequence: TGCGCCAGCAGCATAGGACAGTCGAACGTCTATGGCTACACCTTC.